These 29 T cell receptor beta chains came from one sample sequenced in a study of T cell responses to AZD1222 COVID-19 vaccine. Using immunoSEQ multiplex PCR, the repertoire was profiled, and TCRdb retains in-frame clones only, with some absent. Of over 85,000 clones in the sample, 88% are singletons; the top ten hold 1.6%. The sequences come from peripheral blood, collected on day 0 of AZD1222 vaccination. These receptors were collected from an adult in good health.

This clone has just one count. For the CDR3, the DNA is TGTGCCAGCAGTTCGTGGACTACCTCCTACGAGCAGTACTTC. Its translation: CASSSWTTSYEQYF. The J gene is TRBJ2-7, the V gene TRBV6-6, with D maybe TRBD2 (6 bases). V lost 4 bases to trimming and J lost 0 bases, with 10 bases between them. In germline, CDR1 is MNHNY, CDR2 SVGAGI (reference sequence). This CDR3 has 14 residues.

The chain employs TRBV30 and TRBJ1-1; 7 positions agree with TRBD1. CDR1 is GTSNPN, CDR2 SVGIG, per germline (reference sequence). With 5 bases clipped from V and 4 bases from J, the junction kept 10 bases outside the gene matches. The CDR3 has 14 amino acids. CDR3 nucleotides: TGTGCCTGGTCAATTCCACAGGGGCCCACTGAAGCTTTCTTT. This codes for CAWSIPQGPTEAFF.

The gene calls are TRBV2 and TRBJ2-1; TRBD2 aligns across 8 bases. The CDR3 runs 13 residues. Unmatched junction bases numbered 6, after V lost 7 bases and J lost 7 bases. CDR1 is SNHLY and CDR2 is FYNNEI in the germline V gene. The CDR3 nucleotides read TGTGCCAGCATGAGCGGGGGCTTGAATGAGCAGTTCTTC. Its protein is CASMSGGLNEQFF. The full variable domain, completed using reference TRBV2 and TRBJ2-1, is EPEVTQTPSHQVTQMGQEVILRCVPISNHLYFYWYRQILGQKVEFLVSFYNNEISEKSEIFDDQFSVERPDGSNFTLKIRSTKLEDSAMYFCASMSGGLNEQFFGPGTRLTVL.

The chain couples TRBV19 to TRBJ2-3; tentative D call: TRBD1 (6 bases). The V gene lost 7 bases and the J gene lost 0 bases, with 11 bases spanning the gap. CDR3 length: 14 amino acids. CDR1 LNHDA and CDR2 SQIVND come from the germline V gene (reference sequence). This CDR3 reads CASNSDRSTDTQYF. The CDR3 DNA reads TGTGCCAGTAATTCGGACAGAAGCACAGATACGCAGTATTTT. Full variable domain (outside the CDR3, taken from reference TRBV19 and TRBJ2-3): DGGITQSPKYLFRKEGQNVTLSCEQNLNHDAMYWYRQDPGQGLRLIYYSQIVNDFQKGDIAEGYSVSREKKESFPLTVTSAQKNPTAFYLCASNSDRSTDTQYFGPGTRLTVL.

The V gene is TRBV21-1, the J gene TRBJ1-2. TRBV21-1 is labeled a pseudogene. This CDR3 is 15 amino acids long. CDR3 loop: CASSAAHGSNYGYTF. In DNA, the CDR3 is TGTGCCAGCAGCGCAGCTCATGGGTCTAACTATGGCTACACCTTC.

V is TRBV2 and J is TRBJ1-5, with D maybe TRBD1 (5 bases). The V end was cut by 10 bases, the J end by 10 bases, with 20 bases between. CDR3 length equals 13 residues. Germline V gene lookup returns CDR1 SNHLY and CDR2 FYNNEI. The CDR3 nucleotides read TGTGCCAACAAGGGGTTAGGTGATGGACCCCAGCATTTT. Encoded protein: CANKGLGDGPQHF. Filled out from reference TRBV2 and TRBJ1-5, the complete variable domain reads EPEVTQTPSHQVTQMGQEVILRCVPISNHLYFYWYRQILGQKVEFLVSFYNNEISEKSEIFDDQFSVERPDGSNFTLKIRSTKLEDSAMYFCANKGLGDGPQHFGDGTRLSIL.

The chain uses TRBV11-2 and TRBJ1-5; 9 nucleotides agree with TRBD1. Germline lookup yields CDR1 SGHAT and CDR2 FQNNGV. After removal of 3 bases from V and 6 bases from J, the junction contained 6 bases not matched to a gene. The CDR3 is 15 residues long. DNA for the CDR3: TGTGCCAGCAGCTTGGGACAGGGAATGGGTCAGCCCCAGCATTTT. Amino acid sequence: CASSLGQGMGQPQHF.

The chain recombines TRBV5-1 with TRBJ2-7; 8 nucleotides match TRBD1. Germline assignment: CDR1 SGHRS and CDR2 YFSETQ. J lost 2 bases, V lost 7 bases, and 5 bases had no gene match. The CDR3 loop spans 13 amino acids. The CDR3 DNA sequence: TGCGCCAGCGGGACAGGATCCACCTACGAGCAGTACTTC. As protein: CASGTGSTYEQYF. Drawing the rest from reference TRBV5-1 and TRBJ2-7, the complete variable domain is KAGVTQTPRYLIKTRGQQVTLSCSPISGHRSVSWYQQTPGQGLQFLFEYFSETQRNKGNFPGRFSGRQFSNSRSEMNVSTLELGDSALYLCASGTGSTYEQYFGPGTRLTVT.

The rearrangement links TRBV2 to TRBJ2-7, with D uncertain. Germline CDR1 is SNHLY and CDR2 is FYNNEI. The CDR3 loop spans 17 amino acids. The V end was cut by 0 bases, the J end by 5 bases, with 20 bases between. The CDR3 coding sequence is TGTGCCAGCAGTGAAGCCCACCGGGTCTCAACCCCCAACGAGCAGTACTTC. It translates to CASSEAHRVSTPNEQYF.

The rearrangement uses TRBV2 and TRBJ1-4, with D perhaps matching TRBD1 (6 bases). The CDR3 is 13 residues long. V was pared by 5 bases and J by 8 bases, with 12 bases between. Germline V gene sequence: CDR1 SNHLY, CDR2 FYNNEI. The CDR3 nucleotides are TGTGCCAGCAGTATACAGGGTTGGGAAAAACTGTTTTTT. Encoded protein: CASSIQGWEKLFF. Variable domain in full (rest from reference TRBV2 and TRBJ1-4): EPEVTQTPSHQVTQMGQEVILRCVPISNHLYFYWYRQILGQKVEFLVSFYNNEISEKSEIFDDQFSVERPDGSNFTLKIRSTKLEDSAMYFCASSIQGWEKLFFGSGTQLSVL.

This clone was seen only a few times. In the same sample, other DNA sequences code for this CDR3. The CDR3 bases are TGTGCCAGCAGCTTAGGCCGAGGGAGAGGCGGTTATGGCTACACCTTC. Its protein is CASSLGRGRGGYGYTF. This chain links TRBV13 with TRBJ1-2; no clear D. The V end lost 0 bases, the J end lost 5 bases, and 16 bases lay between the germline ends. This CDR3 has 16 residues. Per the germline V gene, CDR1 is PRHDT and CDR2 is FYEKMQ (reference sequence). The variable domain in full, completed from reference TRBV13 and TRBJ1-2, reads AAGVIQSPRHLIKEKRETATLKCYPIPRHDTVYWYQQGPGQDPQFLISFYEKMQSDKGSIPDRFSAQQFSDYHSELNMSSLELGDSALYFCASSLGRGRGGYGYTFGSGTRLTVV.

The chain couples TRBV7-9 to TRBJ1-1; D gene uncertain. Trimming took 1 base from V and 7 from J, leaving 13 bases between them. Germline V gene lookup returns CDR1 SEHNR and CDR2 FQNEAQ (reference sequence). The CDR3 length is 14 residues. Written as DNA, the CDR3 is TGTGCCAGCAGCTTAGACCTCTTGGATGGTGAAGCTTTCTTT. Its protein product is CASSLDLLDGEAFF.

Comments on this clone: Other DNA sequences of this sample code for an identical CDR3. The chain joins TRBV29-1 to TRBJ1-2; no reliable D call. The CDR3 consists of 12 residues. Trimming removed 3 bases at V and 4 bases at J, with 9 bases between. Germline V gene sequence: CDR1 SQVTM, CDR2 ANQGSEA. CDR3 in DNA: TGCAGCGTTGAGGAGGGTGGCTATGGCTACACCTTC. It is translated as CSVEEGGYGYTF.

This clone was picked up one time. The chain joins TRBV6-5 to TRBJ1-4, with a weak D call TRBD1 (6 bases). This CDR3 comprises 15 residues. The V end was cut by 6 bases, the J end by 6 bases, with 17 bases between. Germline assignment: CDR1 MNHEY and CDR2 SVGAGI. CDR3 loop: CASSYPWGRDEKLFF. The DNA for the CDR3 is TGTGCCAGCAGCTATCCATGGGGGCGGGATGAAAAACTGTTTTTT.

Only one count was recorded for this clone. The chain couples TRBV7-2 to TRBJ1-2; 7 nucleotides agree with TRBD1. The CDR3 consists of 13 residues. Trimming cost V 3 bases and J 8 bases; bases outside gene matches: 6. The germline V gene has CDR1 SGHTA and CDR2 FQGNSA. The CDR3: CASSLGGTAGYTF. CDR3 DNA sequence: TGTGCCAGCAGCTTGGGTGGGACAGCCGGCTACACCTTC.

This chain joins TRBV2 and TRBJ1-2; unclear D gene. The V gene lost 2 bases and the J gene lost 9 bases, with 19 bases spanning the gap. The CDR3 contains 15 residues. In germline, CDR1 is SNHLY, CDR2 FYNNEI. CDR3 loop: CASSETRRVAGSYTF. The DNA of the CDR3 is TGTGCCAGCAGTGAAACCCGACGCGTTGCTGGAAGCTACACCTTC. Based on the CDR3 plus reference TRBV2 and TRBJ1-2, the full variable domain is EPEVTQTPSHQVTQMGQEVILRCVPISNHLYFYWYRQILGQKVEFLVSFYNNEISEKSEIFDDQFSVERPDGSNFTLKIRSTKLEDSAMYFCASSETRRVAGSYTFGSGTRLTVV.

The chain uses TRBV3-1 (or the pseudogene TRBV3-2) and TRBJ2-7; perhaps TRBD1 as D (6 bases). Trimming stripped 4 bases from V and 7 bases from J, with 17 bases between. This CDR3 contains 14 residues. The V gene's germline CDR1 is LGHDT and CDR2 YNNKEL (reference sequence). CDR3 bases: TGTGCCAGCAGCCCGGCTCAGGGGCCAGGAGAGCAGTACTTC. Translating gives CASSPAQGPGEQYF.

The CDR3 here is CASSPRQGVYYGYTF. For the CDR3, the DNA is TGTGCCAGCAGCCCCCGACAGGGAGTTTACTATGGCTACACCTTC. The chain employs TRBV9 and TRBJ1-2; 7 nucleotides match TRBD1. The V gene end was trimmed by 4 bases and the J gene end by 3 bases; junction bases not matched to a gene: 9. The CDR3 has 15 residues. Germline V gives CDR1 SGDLS, CDR2 YYNGEE.

The V gene is TRBV30, the J gene TRBJ2-7, with TRBD2 matching 10 bases. The CDR3 totals 16 residues. V was pared by 2 bases and J by 4 bases, with 11 bases of the junction left unmatched. Germline V gives CDR1 GTSNPN, CDR2 SVGIG (reference sequence). DNA for the CDR3: TGTGCCTGGAGTCCGCCGGGTAGCGGGAGGATATACGAGCAGTACTTC. It encodes CAWSPPGSGRIYEQYF.

Here the CDR3 DNA reads TGTGCCAGTAGGCCCAACAGGGGCATGAACACTGAAGCTTTCTTT. It codes for CASRPNRGMNTEAFF. The chain recombines TRBV19 with TRBJ1-1; 7 bases fit TRBD1. The CDR3 has 15 residues. Germline assignment: CDR1 LNHDA and CDR2 SQIVND (reference sequence). V lost 6 bases, J lost 0 bases, and 7 bases stayed unmatched.

This rearrangement joins TRBV7-2 to TRBJ1-5; 7 bases agree with TRBD1. J gave up 0 bases and V 5 bases, and 4 bases lay outside the gene matches. Germline lookup yields CDR1 SGHTA and CDR2 FQGNSA. This CDR3 comprises 15 residues. The CDR3 DNA reads as TGTGCCAGCAGCCCAGGGGGTTATAGCAATCAGCCCCAGCATTTT. Protein sequence: CASSPGGYSNQPQHF.

The chain is built from TRBV6-6 and TRBJ1-4; D unclear. CDR3 size: 14 residues. Trimming cost V 1 base and J 8 bases, with 11 bases left between them. Germline CDR1 reads MNHNY; CDR2 reads SVGAGI (reference sequence). CDR3 amino acids: CASSYLGGLEKLFF. Written as DNA, the CDR3 is TGTGCCAGCAGTTACTTGGGAGGTCTAGAAAAACTGTTTTTT.

The chain couples TRBV5-6 to TRBJ2-7; unclear D gene. This CDR3 has 13 residues. V lost 7 bases and J lost 2, with 13 bases in between. The V gene's germline CDR1 is SGHDT and CDR2 YYEEEE. DNA of the CDR3: TGTGCCAGCTTCCTGAGACACACCTACGAGCAGTACTTC. It codes for CASFLRHTYEQYF.

Notes on this clone: At the DNA level, this CDR3 is encoded by other sequences in the same sample as well. This chain uses TRBV7-9 with TRBJ1-6, with a weak D call TRBD1 (5 bases). The CDR3 has 15 amino acids. CDR1 SEHNR and CDR2 FQNEAQ come from the germline V gene (reference sequence). With 1 base removed from V and 6 bases from J, the gap between germline ends came to 10 bases. The CDR3 region is CASSLGLDSNSPLHF. The CDR3 nucleotides read TGTGCCAGCAGCTTAGGATTAGACAGTAATTCACCCCTCCACTTT.

The rearrangement uses TRBV5-1 and TRBJ1-4, with a possible D match to TRBD1 (6 bases). Germline V gene lookup returns CDR1 SGHRS and CDR2 YFSETQ. Deletions cut 3 bases from V and 6 bases from J, with 15 bases between. CDR3 size: 15 residues. The CDR3 here is CASSSSGARDEKLFF. CDR3 coding DNA: TGCGCCAGCAGCTCATCAGGGGCTAGAGATGAAAAACTGTTTTTT.

The rearrangement uses TRBV6-1 and TRBJ1-2; D is unresolved. V was pared by 2 bases and J by 7 bases, with 11 bases between. The CDR3 covers 13 residues. Germline V gene sequence: CDR1 MNHNS, CDR2 SASEGT. CDR3 DNA sequence: TGTGCCAGCAGTGAACTGAGAGGCGGTGGCTACACCTTC. Amino acid sequence: CASSELRGGGYTF.

About this clone: This sample includes further DNA sequences coding for the same CDR3. The chain uses TRBV5-1 and TRBJ1-3; D gene uncertain. Germline V lookup: CDR1 SGHRS, CDR2 YFSETQ. The CDR3 contains 16 residues. Trimming removed 1 base from V and 0 bases from J, with 11 bases in between. In nucleotides, the CDR3 is TGCGCCAGCAGCTTGAACAGCCGGAGCTCTGGAAACACCATATATTTT. Translation gives CASSLNSRSSGNTIYF.

The rearrangement joins TRBV5-1 to TRBJ1-3; no firm D call. The V gene lost 4 bases and the J gene lost 0 bases, with 17 bases spanning the gap. CDR1 is SGHRS, CDR2 YFSETQ, per germline. The CDR3 contains 17 residues. This CDR3 reads CASSPVSSTSSGNTIYF. The CDR3 DNA is TGCGCCAGCAGCCCTGTGAGTTCGACGTCCTCTGGAAACACCATATATTTT.

There are a few counts of this clone. V is TRBV4-2 and J is TRBJ2-1, with 12 positions matching TRBD2. Unmatched junction bases numbered 7, after V lost 4 bases and J lost 6 bases. CDR3 length: 16 amino acids. Germline V CDR1 and CDR2: LGHNA, YNFKEQ. CDR3 DNA sequence: TGTGCCAGCAGCCCTAGACTAGCGGGAGTATTCAATGAGCAGTTCTTC. Its protein is CASSPRLAGVFNEQFF.